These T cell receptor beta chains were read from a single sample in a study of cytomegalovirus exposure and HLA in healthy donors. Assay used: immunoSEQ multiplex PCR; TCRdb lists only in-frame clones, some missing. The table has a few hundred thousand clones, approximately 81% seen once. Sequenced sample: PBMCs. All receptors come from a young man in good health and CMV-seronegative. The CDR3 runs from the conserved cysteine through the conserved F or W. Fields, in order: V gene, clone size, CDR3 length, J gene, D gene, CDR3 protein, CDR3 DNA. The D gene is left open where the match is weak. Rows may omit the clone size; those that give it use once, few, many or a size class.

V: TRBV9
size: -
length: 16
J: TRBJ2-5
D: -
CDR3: CASSPLSGRGKETQYF
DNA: TGTGCCAGCAGCCCCCTCTCAGGCAGGGGTAAAGAGACCCAGTACTTC

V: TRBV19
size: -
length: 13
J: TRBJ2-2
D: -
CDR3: CASSIAVSGELFF
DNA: TGTGCCAGTAGTATAGCGGTTAGCGGGGAGCTGTTTTTT

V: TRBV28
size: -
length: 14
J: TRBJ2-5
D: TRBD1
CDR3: CASSGQGRWETQYF
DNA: TGTGCCAGCAGTGGACAGGGCCGGTGGGAGACCCAGTACTTC

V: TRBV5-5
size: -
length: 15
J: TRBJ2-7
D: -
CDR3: CASSLWAGATYEQYF
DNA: TGTGCCAGCAGCTTGTGGGCAGGCGCTACCTACGAGCAGTACTTC

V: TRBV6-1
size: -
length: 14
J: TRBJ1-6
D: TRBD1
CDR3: CASRGTGVNSPLHF
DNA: TGTGCCAGCAGGGGGACAGGAGTAAATTCACCCCTCCACTTT

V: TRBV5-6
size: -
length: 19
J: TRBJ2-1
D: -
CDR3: CASSSSTPRGRRTYNEQFF
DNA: TGTGCCAGCAGCTCGTCAACCCCGCGGGGTCGTAGGACCTACAATGAGCAGTTCTTC

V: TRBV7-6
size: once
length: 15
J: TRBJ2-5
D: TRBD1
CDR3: CASSLGRGRVETQYF
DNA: TGTGCCAGCAGCTTAGGCAGGGGGCGGGTAGAGACCCAGTACTTC

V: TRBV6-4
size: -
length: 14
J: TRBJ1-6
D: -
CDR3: CASSAFADGTPLHF
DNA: TGTGCCAGCAGTGCATTTGCCGACGGGACACCCCTCCACTTT

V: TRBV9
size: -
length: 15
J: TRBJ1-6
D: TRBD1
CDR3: CASSVGGTADSPLHF
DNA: TGTGCCAGCAGCGTAGGAGGGACAGCAGATTCACCCCTCCACTTT

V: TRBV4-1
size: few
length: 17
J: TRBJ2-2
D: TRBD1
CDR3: CASSQDGTGGRPGELFF
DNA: TGCGCCAGCAGCCAAGATGGGACAGGGGGCCGTCCCGGGGAGCTGTTTTTT

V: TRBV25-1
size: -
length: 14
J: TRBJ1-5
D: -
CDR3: CASSESGSNQPQHF
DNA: TGTGCCAGCAGTGAATCAGGTAGCAATCAGCCCCAGCATTTT

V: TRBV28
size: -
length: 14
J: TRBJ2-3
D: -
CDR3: CASSPSGNTDTQYF
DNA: TGTGCCAGCAGTCCCTCAGGAAACACAGATACGCAGTATTTT

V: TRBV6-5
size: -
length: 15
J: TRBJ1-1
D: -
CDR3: CASSPRRTADTEAFF
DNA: TGTGCCAGCAGCCCCCGTCGGACAGCTGACACTGAAGCTTTCTTT

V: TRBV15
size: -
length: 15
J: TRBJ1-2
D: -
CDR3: CATSRDLGEDYGYTF
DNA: TGTGCCACCAGCAGAGATCTAGGGGAGGACTATGGCTACACCTTC

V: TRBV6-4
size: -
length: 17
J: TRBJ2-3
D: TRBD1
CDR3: CASSDQPGTGYTDTQYF
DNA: TGTGCCAGCAGTGACCAGCCCGGGACAGGATACACAGATACGCAGTATTTT

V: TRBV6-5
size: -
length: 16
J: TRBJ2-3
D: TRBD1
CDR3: CASSYSVGQGTDTQYF
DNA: TGTGCCAGCAGTTACTCGGTGGGACAGGGCACAGATACGCAGTATTTT

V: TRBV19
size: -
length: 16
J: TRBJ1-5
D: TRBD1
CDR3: CASSIGQAYSNQPQHF
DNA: TGTGCCAGTAGTATCGGACAGGCCTATAGCAATCAGCCCCAGCATTTT

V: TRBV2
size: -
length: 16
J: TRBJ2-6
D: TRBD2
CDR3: CASNPSGGPGANVLTF
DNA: TGTGCCAGCAACCCTAGCGGGGGGCCGGGGGCCAACGTCCTGACTTTC

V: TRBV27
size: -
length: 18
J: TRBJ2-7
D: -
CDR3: CASSFEMRTERKTYEQYF
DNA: TGTGCCAGCAGTTTCGAAATGAGGACAGAAAGGAAAACCTACGAGCAGTACTTC

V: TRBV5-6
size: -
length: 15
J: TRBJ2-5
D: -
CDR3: CASSLGAMRTETQYF
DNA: TGTGCCAGCAGCTTGGGGGCCATGAGAACGGAGACCCAGTACTTC

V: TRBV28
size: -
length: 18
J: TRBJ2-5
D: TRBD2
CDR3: CASSLGLAGPRSTETQYF
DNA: TGTGCCAGCAGCCTGGGACTAGCGGGGCCTCGCTCCACAGAGACCCAGTACTTC

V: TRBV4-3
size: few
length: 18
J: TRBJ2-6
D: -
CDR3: CASSQDDIRSSGASVLTF
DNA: TGCGCCAGCAGCCAAGACGACATCCGGTCCTCTGGGGCCAGCGTCCTGACTTTC

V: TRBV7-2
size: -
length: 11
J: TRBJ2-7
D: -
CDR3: CASSSKYEQYF
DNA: TGTGCCAGCAGCTCAAAATACGAGCAGTACTTC

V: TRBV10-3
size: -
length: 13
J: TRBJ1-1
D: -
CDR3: CAISDFTSTEAFF
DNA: TGTGCCATCAGTGATTTTACCAGCACTGAAGCTTTCTTT

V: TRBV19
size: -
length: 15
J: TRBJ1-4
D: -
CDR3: CASSIPQGLSEKLFF
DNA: TGTGCCAGTAGTATTCCGCAGGGGTTGAGTGAAAAACTGTTTTTT

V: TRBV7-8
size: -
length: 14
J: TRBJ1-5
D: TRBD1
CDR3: CASTMTGGNQPQHF
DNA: TGTGCCAGCACAATGACAGGGGGCAATCAGCCCCAGCATTTT

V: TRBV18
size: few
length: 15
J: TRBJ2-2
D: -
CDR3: CASSPRGPIDGELFF
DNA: TGTGCCAGCTCACCGCGGGGGCCGATTGACGGGGAGCTGTTTTTT

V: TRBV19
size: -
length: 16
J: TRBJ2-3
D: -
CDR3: CASSRRGGGRGDTQYF
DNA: TGTGCCAGCTCCCGGAGGGGCGGTGGAAGGGGAGATACGCAGTATTTT

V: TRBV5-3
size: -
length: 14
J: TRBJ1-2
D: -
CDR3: CARSFREHDYGYTF
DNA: TGTGCCAGAAGCTTCAGGGAACACGACTATGGCTACACCTTC

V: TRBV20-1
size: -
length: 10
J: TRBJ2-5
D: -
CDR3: CSAIKETQYF
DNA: TGCAGTGCTATAAAAGAGACCCAGTACTTC

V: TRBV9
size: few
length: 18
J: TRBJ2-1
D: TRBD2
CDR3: CASSEGGGGTSGGSKQFF
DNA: TGTGCCAGCAGTGAAGGGGGGGGCGGGACTAGCGGGGGGTCAAAGCAGTTCTTC

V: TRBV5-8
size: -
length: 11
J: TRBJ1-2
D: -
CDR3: CASSLWGVYTF
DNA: TGTGCCAGCAGCTTGTGGGGGGTCTACACCTTC

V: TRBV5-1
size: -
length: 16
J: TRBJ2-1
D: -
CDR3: CASSFGGASSYNEQFF
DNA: TGCGCCAGCAGCTTTGGGGGGGCGAGCTCCTACAATGAGCAGTTCTTC